These 9 T cell receptor beta chains originate from one sample sequenced in a study of CD8 T cells in Susac syndrome. With random hexamers, 0.5 to 1 ug RNA was reverse transcribed. In TCRdb, the immunoSEQ multiplex PCR reads were re-called with MiXCR into one record per CDR3 protein. The sample holds fewer than 85,000 distinct CDR3 sequences, 95% seen once. Sequencing used CD8+ T cells from PBMCs. The origin of the receptors is a human donor with Susac syndrome.

This clonotype was found once. The J gene is TRBJ1-2, the V gene TRBV29-1; the D gene is possibly TRBD1 (5 bases). The CDR3 runs to 14 residues. Germline-derived CDR1 and CDR2 are SQVTM and ANQGSEA. V gave up 0 bases and J gave up 2 bases, with 10 bases separating them. CDR3: CSVEDLSGNYGYTF. DNA of the CDR3: TGCAGCGTTGAAGACTTATCAGGGAACTATGGCTACACCTTC.

V is TRBV29-1 and J is TRBJ2-2; D possibly corresponds to TRBD2 (5 bases). This CDR3 spans 14 amino acids. V lost 6 bases, J lost 4 bases, and 15 bases lay in between. Germline lookup yields CDR1 SQVTM and CDR2 ANQGSEA. The CDR3 bases are TGCAGCGTACCAGGCGGGTCCGGCACCGGGGAGCTGTTTTTT. Translation: CSVPGGSGTGELFF.

The chain joins TRBV20-1 to TRBJ1-1; no firm D call. Trimming removed 5 bases from V and 0 bases from J, with 1 base in between. This CDR3 contains 10 residues. The germline gives CDR1 DFQATT, CDR2 SNEGSKA (reference sequence). The DNA for the CDR3 is TGCAGTGCTTTGAACACTGAAGCTTTCTTT. It encodes CSALNTEAFF.

A single count supports this clonotype. The CDR3 sequence is CAWQGRSYGYTF. The CDR3 region has the DNA TGTGCCTGGCAGGGGCGAAGCTATGGCTACACCTTC. This sequence joins TRBV30 and TRBJ1-2; D possibly corresponds to TRBD1 (6 bases). Per the germline V gene, CDR1 is GTSNPN and CDR2 is SVGIG (reference sequence). V was pared by 5 bases and J by 4 bases, with 11 bases between. The length of the CDR3 is 12 residues.

V gene TRBV5-1 combines with J gene TRBJ2-3, with TRBD2 identical over 10 bases. Germline lookup yields CDR1 SGHRS and CDR2 YFSETQ. Trimming took 7 bases from V and 2 from J; bases not matched to a gene: 7. This CDR3 has 15 amino acids. The CDR3 is CASSPGLASTDTQYF. The CDR3 DNA is TGCGCCAGCTCCCCGGGACTAGCGTCCACAGATACGCAGTATTTT.

V and J are TRBV9 and TRBJ2-1; no clear D. CDR1 and CDR2 from the germline V gene are SGDLS and YYNGEE. V dropped 3 bases and J dropped 3 bases, with 16 bases sitting between them. This CDR3 comprises 16 residues. The CDR3 DNA sequence: TGTGCCAGCAGCGCCCGCTCTGTGGGCAACTACAATGAGCAGTTCTTC. Encoded protein: CASSARSVGNYNEQFF. Supplemented by reference TRBV9 and TRBJ2-1, the full variable domain reads DSGVTQTPKHLITATGQRVTLRCSPRSGDLSVYWYQQSLDQGLQFLIQYYNGEERAKGNILERFSAQQFPDLHSELNLSSLELGDSALYFCASSARSVGNYNEQFFGPGTRLTVL.

This rearrangement joins TRBV2 to TRBJ2-7; tentatively, D is TRBD2 (6 bases). The CDR3 has 12 amino acids. Germline lookup yields CDR1 SNHLY and CDR2 FYNNEI. V was pared by 7 bases and J by 6 bases, with 13 bases between. The CDR3 protein is CASISPGSEQYF. As DNA, the CDR3 is TGTGCCAGCATATCACCCGGGAGCGAGCAGTACTTC.

The gene calls are TRBV29-1 and TRBJ1-4, with a weak D call TRBD1 (5 bases). CDR3 length: 13 residues. CDR1 and CDR2 (germline): SQVTM, ANQGSEA. Trimming shortened V by 8 bases and J by 6 bases, and 16 bases separated the two germline ends. CDR3 in amino acids: CSIWQGIDEKLFF. The CDR3 nucleotides read TGCAGCATCTGGCAGGGCATTGATGAAAAACTGTTTTTT. Filled out from reference TRBV29-1 and TRBJ1-4, the complete variable domain reads SAVISQKPSRDICQRGTSLTIQCQVDSQVTMMFWYRQQPGQSLTLIATANQGSEATYESGFVIDKFPISRPNLTFSTLTVSNMSPEDSSIYLCSIWQGIDEKLFFGSGTQLSVL.

This sequence joins TRBV13 and TRBJ1-4; no firm D call. Germline V gene sequence: CDR1 PRHDT, CDR2 FYEKMQ (reference sequence). The CDR3 loop spans 11 amino acids. With 8 bases removed from V and 7 bases from J, the gap between germline ends came to 8 bases. The CDR3 is CASGLGEKLFF. CDR3 sequence (DNA): TGTGCCAGCGGGCTTGGTGAAAAACTGTTTTTT.